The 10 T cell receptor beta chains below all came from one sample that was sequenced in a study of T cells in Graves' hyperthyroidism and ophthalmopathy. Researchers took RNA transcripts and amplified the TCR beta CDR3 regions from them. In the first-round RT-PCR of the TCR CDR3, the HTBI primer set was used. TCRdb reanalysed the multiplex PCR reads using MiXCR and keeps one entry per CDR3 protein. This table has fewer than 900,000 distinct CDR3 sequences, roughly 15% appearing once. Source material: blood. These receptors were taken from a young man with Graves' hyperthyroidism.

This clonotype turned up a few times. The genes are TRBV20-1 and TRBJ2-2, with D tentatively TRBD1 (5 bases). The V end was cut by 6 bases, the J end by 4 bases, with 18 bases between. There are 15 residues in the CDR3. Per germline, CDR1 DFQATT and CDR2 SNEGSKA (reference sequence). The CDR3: CSAPRLGAGTGELFF. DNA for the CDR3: TGCAGTGCCCCTCGACTTGGGGCCGGCACCGGGGAGCTGTTTTTT.

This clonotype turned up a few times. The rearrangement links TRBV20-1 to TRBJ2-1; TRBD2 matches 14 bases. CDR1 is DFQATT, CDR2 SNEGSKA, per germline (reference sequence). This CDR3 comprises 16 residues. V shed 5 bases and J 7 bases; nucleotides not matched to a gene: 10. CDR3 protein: CSAGPRTSGRLNEQFF. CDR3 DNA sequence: TGCAGTGCTGGGCCAAGGACTAGCGGGAGGTTAAATGAGCAGTTCTTC.

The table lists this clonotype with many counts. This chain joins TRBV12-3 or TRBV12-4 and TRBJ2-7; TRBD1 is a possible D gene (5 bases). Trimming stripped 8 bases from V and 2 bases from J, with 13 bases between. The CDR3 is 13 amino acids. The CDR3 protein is CASWSTDAYEQYF. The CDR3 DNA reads TGTGCCAGCTGGTCGACAGATGCCTACGAGCAGTACTTC.

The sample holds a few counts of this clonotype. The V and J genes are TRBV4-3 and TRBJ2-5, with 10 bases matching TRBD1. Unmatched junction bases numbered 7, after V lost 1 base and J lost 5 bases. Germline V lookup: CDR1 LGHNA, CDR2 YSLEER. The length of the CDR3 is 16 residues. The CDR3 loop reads CASSQGTGGLEETQYF. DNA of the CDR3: TGCGCCAGCAGCCAAGGGACAGGGGGTTTGGAGGAGACCCAGTACTTC.

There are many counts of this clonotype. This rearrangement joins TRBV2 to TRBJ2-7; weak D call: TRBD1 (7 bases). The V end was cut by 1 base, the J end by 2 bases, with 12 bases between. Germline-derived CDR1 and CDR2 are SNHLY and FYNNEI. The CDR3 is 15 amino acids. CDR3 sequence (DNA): TGTGCCAGCAGTGAAGGATCAGGGGGGCCCTACGAGCAGTACTTC. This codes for CASSEGSGGPYEQYF. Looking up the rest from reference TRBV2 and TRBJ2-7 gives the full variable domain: EPEVTQTPSHQVTQMGQEVILRCVPISNHLYFYWYRQILGQKVEFLVSFYNNEISEKSEIFDDQFSVERPDGSNFTLKIRSTKLEDSAMYFCASSEGSGGPYEQYFGPGTRLTVT.

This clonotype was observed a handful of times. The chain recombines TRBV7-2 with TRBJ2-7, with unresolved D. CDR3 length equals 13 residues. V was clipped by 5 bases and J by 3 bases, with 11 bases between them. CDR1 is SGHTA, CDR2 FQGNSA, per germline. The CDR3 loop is CASSTDSDYEQYF. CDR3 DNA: TGTGCCAGCAGCACCGACTCGGACTACGAGCAGTACTTC.

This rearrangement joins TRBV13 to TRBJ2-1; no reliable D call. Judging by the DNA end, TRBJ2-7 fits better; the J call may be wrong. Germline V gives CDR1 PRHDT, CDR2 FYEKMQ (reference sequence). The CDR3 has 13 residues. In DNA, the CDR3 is TGTGCCAGCAGCTTCGCACGGTACAATGAGCAGTACTTC. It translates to CASSFARYNEQYF.

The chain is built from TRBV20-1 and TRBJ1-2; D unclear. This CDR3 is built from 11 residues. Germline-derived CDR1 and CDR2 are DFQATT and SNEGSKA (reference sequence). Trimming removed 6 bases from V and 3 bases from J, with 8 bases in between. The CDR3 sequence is CSAPLDYGYTF. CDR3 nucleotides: TGCAGTGCCCCACTTGACTATGGCTACACCTTC.

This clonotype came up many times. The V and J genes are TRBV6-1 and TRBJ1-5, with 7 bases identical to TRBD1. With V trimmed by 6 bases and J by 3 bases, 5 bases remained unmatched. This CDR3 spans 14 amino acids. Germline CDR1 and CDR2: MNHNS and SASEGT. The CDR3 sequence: CASSYRGTNQPQHF. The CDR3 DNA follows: TGTGCCAGCAGCTACAGGGGTACCAATCAGCCCCAGCATTTT.

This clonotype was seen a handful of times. CDR3 sequence: CASSLRHDNEQFF. The CDR3 DNA sequence: TGTGCCAGCAGTTTAAGGCACGACAATGAGCAGTTCTTC. The chain employs TRBV28 and TRBJ2-1; D remains ambiguous. This CDR3 is 13 amino acids long. Germline lookup yields CDR1 MDHEN and CDR2 SYDVKM. Trimming took 2 bases from V and 5 from J, leaving 7 bases between them.